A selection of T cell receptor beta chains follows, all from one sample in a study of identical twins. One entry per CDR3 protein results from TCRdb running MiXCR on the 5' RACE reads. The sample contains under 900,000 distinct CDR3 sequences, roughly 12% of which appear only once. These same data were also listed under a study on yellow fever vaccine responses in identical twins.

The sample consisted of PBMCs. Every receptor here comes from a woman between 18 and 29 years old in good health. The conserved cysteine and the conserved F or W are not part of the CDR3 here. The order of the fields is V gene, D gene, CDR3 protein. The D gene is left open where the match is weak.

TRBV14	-	ASSQKVGGNSNQPQH
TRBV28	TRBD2	ASSSGTSGRSGF
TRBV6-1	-	ASSAFPQIFSYGYT
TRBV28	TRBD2	ASSSAGAQADTQY
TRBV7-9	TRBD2	ASSLASGRPDTQY
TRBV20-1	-	SANGAGYQETQY
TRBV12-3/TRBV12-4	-	ASSLRGGGPYEQY
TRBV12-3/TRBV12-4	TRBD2	ASSWTSEEQF
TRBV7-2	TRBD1	ASSFRAYTGGSQAF
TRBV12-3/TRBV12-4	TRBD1	ASSENRGASEAF
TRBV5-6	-	ASSSADTYEQY
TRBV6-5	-	ASSYTIAPDYEQY
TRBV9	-	ASGAKGANGELF
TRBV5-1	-	ASSLVLVPVLPAGELF
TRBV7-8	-	ASSLEIGRSYNSPLH
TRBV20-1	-	SARDAGGGSTDEQF
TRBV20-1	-	SARGLGGVSYEQY
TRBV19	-	ASSIEGGDVEKLF
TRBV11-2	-	ASSLEPGHTDTQY
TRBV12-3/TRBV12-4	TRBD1	ASSFSDRRYNEQF
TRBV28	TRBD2	ASSLRLAGGRGTDTQY
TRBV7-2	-	ASSRTRDGETQY
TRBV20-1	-	SATPPALGTEAF
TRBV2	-	ASMEGAITYPGELF
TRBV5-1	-	ASSPRLLSYEQY
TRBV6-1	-	ASSSGLAHEQF
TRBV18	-	ASSTSLAIVHNEQF
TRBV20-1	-	SASWRKLPLTGELF
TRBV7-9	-	ASSVEPGERGEQY
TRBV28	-	ASSKGGPTYNEQF
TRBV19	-	ASSSPAGFRRNEQF